These 9 T cell receptor beta chains originate from one sample sequenced in a study of regulatory T cells in long-lasting Graves disease. TCR beta libraries were built with iRepertoire HTBI primers and Arm-PCR of CDR3 regions. TCRdb ran MiXCR on the multiplex PCR reads and lists one entry per CDR3 protein. The table shows 300,000 or so distinct CDR3 sequences, with about 20% occurring only once. The time point denotes: persistent/refractory GD, antithyroid drugs over 5 years with positive TRAb. Extracted PBMC RNA gave rise to the TCR library. Sequencing was performed on peripheral blood mononuclear cells (PBMCs), taken when the disease was refractory, from a patient treated with antithyroid drugs. The receptors shown here come from a female donor with Graves disease.

The table lists this clonotype with many counts. The chain has TRBV11-3 and TRBJ2-7; TRBD2 matches at 7 bases. V lost 3 bases and J lost 4; bases outside the gene matches: 12. Germline values: CDR1 SGHNT, CDR2 YENEEA. CDR3 length equals 16 residues. The CDR3, as DNA: TGTGCCAGCAGCTTCTACCCCAAGGAGCGGGGATACGAGCAGTACTTC. This encodes CASSFYPKERGYEQYF.

This clonotype occurred a few times. The chain couples TRBV3-1 to TRBJ2-7; TRBD2 aligns across 11 bases. The CDR3 covers 15 residues. Germline V lookup: CDR1 LGHDT, CDR2 YNNKEL (reference sequence). With 3 bases clipped from V and 3 bases from J, the junction kept 4 bases outside the gene matches. For the CDR3, the DNA is TGTGCCAGCAGCCATGGACTAGCGGGCTACTACGAGCAGTACTTC. This codes for CASSHGLAGYYEQYF.

This clonotype was counted many times. This rearrangement joins TRBV2 to TRBJ2-2, with D possibly being TRBD2 (6 bases). V was cut by 6 bases and J by 4 bases, with 12 bases left in between. Germline V gives CDR1 SNHLY, CDR2 FYNNEI. The CDR3 covers 14 residues. CDR3 in DNA: TGTGCCAGCAGGGAGGGTTCCACCACCGGGGAGCTGTTTTTT. It yields the protein CASREGSTTGELFF. Using reference TRBV2 and TRBJ2-2 for the parts outside the CDR3, the full variable domain is EPEVTQTPSHQVTQMGQEVILRCVPISNHLYFYWYRQILGQKVEFLVSFYNNEISEKSEIFDDQFSVERPDGSNFTLKIRSTKLEDSAMYFCASREGSTTGELFFGEGSRLTVL.

This clonotype has ten or more counts. V is TRBV6-1 and J is TRBJ1-1; no clear D gene. The CDR3 runs to 13 residues. Trimming stripped 10 bases from V and 2 bases from J, with 14 bases between. The germline V gene encodes CDR1 MNHNS and CDR2 SASEGT. The CDR3 is CAIRPTINTEAFF. Written as DNA, the CDR3 is TGTGCCATCCGACCAACGATCAACACTGAAGCTTTCTTT.

This clonotype was detected once. The chain couples TRBV4-1 to TRBJ1-1; D not certain. Trimming shortened V by 2 bases and J by 3 bases, and 16 bases separated the two germline ends. The CDR3 is 16 residues long. Germline CDR1 reads MGHRA; CDR2 reads YSYEKL. The CDR3 DNA sequence: TGCGCCAGCAGCCAATCTTGGGCAGGACGGGACACTGAAGCTTTCTTT. Its translation is CASSQSWAGRDTEAFF.

This clonotype was recorded many times. This chain uses TRBV2 with TRBJ2-7; 11 positions agree with TRBD1. In germline, CDR1 is SNHLY, CDR2 FYNNEI. Trimming took 6 bases from V and 6 from J; bases not matched to a gene: 13. The length of the CDR3 is 16 residues. The DNA of the CDR3 is TGTGCCAGCAGGGACGACCTCGGGACAGGGGGAGGCGAGCAGTACTTC. It specifies CASRDDLGTGGGEQYF.

The rearrangement uses TRBV6-1 and TRBJ1-2; D unclear. Germline CDR1 reads MNHNS; CDR2 reads SASEGT. This CDR3 is built from 12 residues. V gave up 3 bases and J gave up 7 bases, with 9 bases separating them. Written as DNA, the CDR3 is TGTGCCAGCAGTGACCCGGCTCGTGGCTACACCTTC. Translation gives CASSDPARGYTF.

The chain is built from TRBV9 and TRBJ2-7; 7 bases are shared with TRBD2. V dropped 3 bases and J dropped 2; count of bases not matched to a gene: 5. The CDR3 has 14 amino acids. Germline CDR1 is SGDLS and CDR2 is YYNGEE. Here the CDR3 DNA reads TGTGCCAGCAGCGGGGGACTACACACCTACGAGCAGTACTTC. This sequence encodes CASSGGLHTYEQYF.

This clonotype was seen many times. The chain links TRBV6-1 to TRBJ2-5, with a weak D call TRBD1 (6 bases). Germline V gene sequence: CDR1 MNHNS, CDR2 SASEGT. Deletions cut 8 bases from V and 1 base from J, with 20 bases between. The CDR3 spans 16 residues. The CDR3 sequence is CASGLQGHFPQETQYF. The CDR3 region has the DNA TGTGCCAGCGGACTCCAGGGGCATTTCCCCCAAGAGACCCAGTACTTC.